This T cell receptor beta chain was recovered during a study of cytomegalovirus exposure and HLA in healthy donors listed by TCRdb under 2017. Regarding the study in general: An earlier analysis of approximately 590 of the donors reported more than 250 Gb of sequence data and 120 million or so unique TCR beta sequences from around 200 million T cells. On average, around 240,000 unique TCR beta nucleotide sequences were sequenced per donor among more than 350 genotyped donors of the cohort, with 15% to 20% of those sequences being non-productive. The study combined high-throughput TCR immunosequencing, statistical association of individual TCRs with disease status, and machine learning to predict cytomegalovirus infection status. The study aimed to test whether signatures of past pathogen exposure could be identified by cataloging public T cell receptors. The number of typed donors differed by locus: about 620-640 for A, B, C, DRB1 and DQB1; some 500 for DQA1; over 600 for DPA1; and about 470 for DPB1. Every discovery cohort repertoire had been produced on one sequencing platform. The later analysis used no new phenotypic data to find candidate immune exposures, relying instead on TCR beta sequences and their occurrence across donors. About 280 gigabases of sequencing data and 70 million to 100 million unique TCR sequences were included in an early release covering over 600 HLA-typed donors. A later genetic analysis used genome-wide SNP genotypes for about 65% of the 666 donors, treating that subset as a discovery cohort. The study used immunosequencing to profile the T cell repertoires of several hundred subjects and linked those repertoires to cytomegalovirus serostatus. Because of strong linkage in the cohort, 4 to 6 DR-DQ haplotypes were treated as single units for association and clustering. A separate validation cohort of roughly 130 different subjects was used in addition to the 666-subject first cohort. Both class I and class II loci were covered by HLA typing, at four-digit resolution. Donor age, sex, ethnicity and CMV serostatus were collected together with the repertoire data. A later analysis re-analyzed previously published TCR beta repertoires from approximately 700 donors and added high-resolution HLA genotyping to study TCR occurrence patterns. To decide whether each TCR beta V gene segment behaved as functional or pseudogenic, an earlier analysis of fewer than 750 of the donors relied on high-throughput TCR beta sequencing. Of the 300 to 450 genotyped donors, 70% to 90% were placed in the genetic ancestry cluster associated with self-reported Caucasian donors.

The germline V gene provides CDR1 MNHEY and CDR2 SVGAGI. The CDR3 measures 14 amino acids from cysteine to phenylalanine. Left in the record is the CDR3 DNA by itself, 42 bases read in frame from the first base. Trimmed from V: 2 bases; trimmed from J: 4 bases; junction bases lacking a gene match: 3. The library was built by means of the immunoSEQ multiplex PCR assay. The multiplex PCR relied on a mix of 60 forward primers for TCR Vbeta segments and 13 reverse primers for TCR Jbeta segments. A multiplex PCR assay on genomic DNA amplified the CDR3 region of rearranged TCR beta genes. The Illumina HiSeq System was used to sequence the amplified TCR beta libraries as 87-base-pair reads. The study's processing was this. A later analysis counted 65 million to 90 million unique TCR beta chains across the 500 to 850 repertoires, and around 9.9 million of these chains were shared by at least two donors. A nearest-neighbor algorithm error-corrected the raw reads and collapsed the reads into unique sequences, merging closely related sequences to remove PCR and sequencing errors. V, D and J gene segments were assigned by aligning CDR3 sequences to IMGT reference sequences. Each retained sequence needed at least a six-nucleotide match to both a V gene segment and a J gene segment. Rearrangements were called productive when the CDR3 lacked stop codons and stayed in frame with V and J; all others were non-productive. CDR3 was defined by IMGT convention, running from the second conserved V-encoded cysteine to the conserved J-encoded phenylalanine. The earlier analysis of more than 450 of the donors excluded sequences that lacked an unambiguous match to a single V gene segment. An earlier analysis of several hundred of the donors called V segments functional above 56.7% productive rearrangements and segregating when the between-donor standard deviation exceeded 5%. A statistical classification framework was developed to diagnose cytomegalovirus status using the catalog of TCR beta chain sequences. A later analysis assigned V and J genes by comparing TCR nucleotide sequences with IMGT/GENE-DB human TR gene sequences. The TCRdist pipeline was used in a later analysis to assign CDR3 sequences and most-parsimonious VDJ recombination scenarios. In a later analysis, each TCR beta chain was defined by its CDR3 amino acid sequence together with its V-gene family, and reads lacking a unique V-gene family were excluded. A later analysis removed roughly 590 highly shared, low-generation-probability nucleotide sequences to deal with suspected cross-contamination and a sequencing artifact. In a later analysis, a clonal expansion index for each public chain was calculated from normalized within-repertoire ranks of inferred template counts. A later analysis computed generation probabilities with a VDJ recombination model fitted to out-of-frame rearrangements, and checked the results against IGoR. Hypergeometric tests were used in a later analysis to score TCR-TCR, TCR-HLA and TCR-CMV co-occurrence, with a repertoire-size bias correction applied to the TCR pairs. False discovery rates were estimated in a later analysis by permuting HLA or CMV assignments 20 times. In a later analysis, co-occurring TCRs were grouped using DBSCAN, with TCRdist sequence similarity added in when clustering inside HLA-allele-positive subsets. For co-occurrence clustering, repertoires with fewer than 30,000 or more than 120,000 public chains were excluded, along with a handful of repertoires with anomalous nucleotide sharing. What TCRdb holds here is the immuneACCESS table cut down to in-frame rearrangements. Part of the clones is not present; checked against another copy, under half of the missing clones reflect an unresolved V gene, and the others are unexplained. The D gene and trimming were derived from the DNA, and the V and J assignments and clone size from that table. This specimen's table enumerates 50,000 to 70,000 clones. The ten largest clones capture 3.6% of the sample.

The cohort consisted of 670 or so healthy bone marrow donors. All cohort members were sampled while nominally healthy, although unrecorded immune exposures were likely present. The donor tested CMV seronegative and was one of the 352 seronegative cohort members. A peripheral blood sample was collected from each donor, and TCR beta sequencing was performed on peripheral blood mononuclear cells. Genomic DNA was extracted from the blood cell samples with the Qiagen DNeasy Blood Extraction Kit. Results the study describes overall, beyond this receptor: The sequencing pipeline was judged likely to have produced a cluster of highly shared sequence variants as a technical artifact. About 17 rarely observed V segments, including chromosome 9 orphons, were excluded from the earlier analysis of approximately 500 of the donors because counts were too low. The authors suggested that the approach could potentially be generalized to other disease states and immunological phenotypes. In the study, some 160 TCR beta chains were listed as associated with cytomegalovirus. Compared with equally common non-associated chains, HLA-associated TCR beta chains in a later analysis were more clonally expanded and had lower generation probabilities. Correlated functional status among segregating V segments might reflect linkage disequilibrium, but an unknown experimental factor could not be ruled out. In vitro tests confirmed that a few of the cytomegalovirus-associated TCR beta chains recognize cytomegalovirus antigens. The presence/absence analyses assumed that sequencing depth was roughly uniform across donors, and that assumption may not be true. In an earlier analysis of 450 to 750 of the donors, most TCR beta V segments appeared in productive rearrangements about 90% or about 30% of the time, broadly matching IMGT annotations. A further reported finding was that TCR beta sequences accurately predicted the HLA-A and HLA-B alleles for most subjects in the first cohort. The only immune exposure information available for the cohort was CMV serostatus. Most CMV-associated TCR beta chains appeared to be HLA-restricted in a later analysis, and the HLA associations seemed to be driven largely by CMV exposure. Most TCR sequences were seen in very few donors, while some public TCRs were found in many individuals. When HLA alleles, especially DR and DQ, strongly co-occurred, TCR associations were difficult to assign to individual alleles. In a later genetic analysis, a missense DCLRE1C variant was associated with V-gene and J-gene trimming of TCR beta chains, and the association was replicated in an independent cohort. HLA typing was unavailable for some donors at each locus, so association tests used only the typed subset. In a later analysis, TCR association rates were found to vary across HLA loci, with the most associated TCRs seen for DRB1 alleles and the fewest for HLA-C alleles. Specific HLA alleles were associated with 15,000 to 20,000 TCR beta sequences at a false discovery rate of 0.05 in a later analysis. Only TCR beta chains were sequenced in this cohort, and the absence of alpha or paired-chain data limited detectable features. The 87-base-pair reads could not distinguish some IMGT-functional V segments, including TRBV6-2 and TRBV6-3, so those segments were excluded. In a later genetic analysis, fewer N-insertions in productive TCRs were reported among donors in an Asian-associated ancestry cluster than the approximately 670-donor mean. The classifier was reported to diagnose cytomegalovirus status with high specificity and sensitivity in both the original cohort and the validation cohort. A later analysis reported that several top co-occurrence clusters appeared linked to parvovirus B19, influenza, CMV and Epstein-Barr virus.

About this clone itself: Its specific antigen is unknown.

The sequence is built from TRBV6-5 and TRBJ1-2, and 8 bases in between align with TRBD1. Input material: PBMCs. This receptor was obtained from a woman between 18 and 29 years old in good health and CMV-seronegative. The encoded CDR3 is CASSYAGGSYGYTF. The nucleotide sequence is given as TGTGCCAGCAGTTACGCAGGGGGCAGCTATGGCTACACCTTC.